This T cell receptor (beta chain) was profiled in a study of blood T cells in healthy people across ages. Study results and caveats: Naive T cell percentage strongly correlated with TCR beta diversity.

Per germline, CDR1 SGDLS and CDR2 YYNGEE. V lost 0 bases, J lost 2 bases, and 13 bases lay in between. This CDR3 comprises 16 residues. For this clonotype: What it recognizes is unknown.

The authors ran a second PCR of about 6 to 11 cycles using a sample-barcoded 5' primer and a J-beta primer mix. Each cDNA molecule was tagged by a template-switch adaptor that had 12 random nucleotides. TCRdb re-called the 5' RACE reads with MiXCR, one entry per CDR3 protein. This sample has about 1.5 million distinct CDR3 sequences, with 42% found just once. The sequence was collected from a woman aged 18-29 years in good health. The rearrangement links TRBV9 to TRBJ2-3; D is uncertain. Sequencing was done on a sample of blood. The CDR3 is CASSVDSQKATDTQYF. CDR3 DNA sequence: TGTGCCAGCAGCGTAGACAGCCAAAAAGCCACAGATACGCAGTATTTT.